What follows are 12 T cell receptor beta chains derived from one specimen sequenced in a study of T cells in Graves' hyperthyroidism and ophthalmopathy (dated 2019 in TCRdb). The method behind the library was multiplex PCR. The sequencer was an Illumina HiSeq 2000. The TCR beta CDR3 regions were amplified from RNA transcripts. The TCR CDR3 was subjected to a first round of RT-PCR using the HTBI primer set and the Qiagen OneStep RT-PCR kit. The public reads were reanalyzed by TCRdb: fastp trimming at Q25, MiXCR alignment, in-frame beta chains only. Rows are unified per CDR3 protein, each entry keeping the most common DNA and genes. The sample table contains roughly 520,000 distinct CDR3 sequences; only one count was recorded for roughly a quarter of them. The ten largest clones capture approximately 10% of the sample. Material for sequencing was blood. The receptors here all came from a woman aged 25-40 years with Graves' ophthalmopathy.

This clonotype was observed many times. The CDR3 sequence is CSARDPGQGRETQYF. In nucleotides, the CDR3 is TGCAGTGCTAGAGATCCAGGACAGGGGAGGGAGACCCAGTACTTC. The chain joins TRBV20-1 to TRBJ2-5; 9 bases agree with TRBD1. Trimming took 0 bases from V and 5 from J; bases not matched to a gene: 7. Germline CDR1 and CDR2: DFQATT and SNEGSKA (reference sequence). This CDR3 has 15 residues.

In this sample, this clonotype turned up a few times. The genes are TRBV27 and TRBJ2-7, with 7 bases identical to TRBD1. Germline CDR1 and CDR2: MNHEY and SMNVEV (reference sequence). This CDR3 is built from 13 residues. The V segment lost 5 bases and the J segment 6 bases; nucleotides outside the gene matches: 7. CDR3 nucleotides: TGTGCCAGCAGTCGGGACAGAGGGTTCGAGCAGTACTTC. Its translation: CASSRDRGFEQYF.

This clonotype appeared many times. This chain links TRBV27 with TRBJ2-7; 9 nucleotides line up with TRBD1. The CDR3 is made up of 18 amino acids. The ends lost 3 bases at V and 3 bases at J; junction bases unmatched: 15. CDR1 and CDR2 from the germline V gene are MNHEY and SMNVEV (reference sequence). The CDR3 region is CASSFLTPGQGTGYEQYF. CDR3 sequence (DNA): TGTGCCAGCAGTTTCCTCACGCCGGGACAGGGTACCGGCTACGAGCAGTACTTC.

This clonotype was seen repeatedly, ten times or more. The chain employs TRBV20-1 and TRBJ2-5; 9 nucleotides match TRBD2. CDR3 length equals 13 residues. Trimming removed 4 bases from V and 3 bases from J; junction bases left unmatched: 3. The germline V gene encodes CDR1 DFQATT and CDR2 SNEGSKA (reference sequence). The CDR3 region is CSAKAGGEETQYF. In DNA, the CDR3 is TGCAGTGCTAAAGCGGGGGGAGAAGAGACCCAGTACTTC.

The table lists this clonotype with a few counts. The chain has TRBV12-3 or TRBV12-4 and TRBJ2-2; 14 bases agree with TRBD2. The ends lost 6 bases at V and 7 bases at J; junction bases unmatched: 16. This CDR3 has 19 amino acids. CDR3 loop: CASRFRLTSGGAKDGELFF. CDR3 bases: TGTGCCAGCAGATTCCGTTTGACTAGCGGGGGGGCGAAAGACGGGGAGCTGTTTTTT.

This clonotype has a handful of counts. The genes are TRBV30 and TRBJ2-3; TRBD1 agrees at 11 bases. Germline assignment: CDR1 GTSNPN and CDR2 SVGIG (reference sequence). The length of the CDR3 is 14 residues. V lost 4 bases and J lost 3; bases outside the gene matches: 3. As DNA, the CDR3 is TGTGCCTGGAACCGGGACAGGGGGACAGATACGCAGTATTTT. Amino acid sequence: CAWNRDRGTDTQYF.

This clonotype has a handful of counts. The rearrangement links TRBV15 to TRBJ1-1, with D perhaps TRBD1 (5 bases). V was shortened by 4 bases and J by 0 bases, with 21 bases between the two germline ends. The CDR3 contains 18 residues. CDR1 LNHNV and CDR2 YYDKDF come from the germline V gene (reference sequence). The CDR3 is CATSNRQSPLSMNTEAFF. The CDR3, as DNA: TGTGCCACCAGCAATAGACAGTCCCCCCTTTCCATGAACACTGAAGCTTTCTTT. The entire variable domain, with the rest obtained from reference TRBV15 and TRBJ1-1, is as follows: DAMVIQNPRYQVTQFGKPVTLSCSQTLNHNVMYWYQQKSSQAPKLLFHYYDKDFNNEADTPDNFQSRRPNTSFCFLDIRSPGLGDTAMYLCATSNRQSPLSMNTEAFFGQGTRLTVV.

Regarding this clonotype: This may be a read error: a much more frequent sequence differs by one nucleotide. V is TRBV12-3 or TRBV12-4 and J is TRBJ2-5, with 12 bases identical to TRBD2. This CDR3 has 17 amino acids. V lost 5 bases and J lost 4; bases outside the gene matches: 11. The CDR3 bases are TGTGCCAGCAGTCTCAATCCTAGCGGGGGGGGCTTAGAGACCCAGTACTTC. This encodes CASSLNPSGGGLETQYF.

This clonotype was observed many times. The V and J genes are TRBV6-2 or TRBV6-3 and TRBJ1-1, with TRBD1 matching over 7 bases. Per germline, CDR1 MNHEY and CDR2 SVGEGT. Trimming removed 4 bases from V and 4 bases from J; junction bases left unmatched: 15. This CDR3 is 17 amino acids long. The CDR3 nucleotides read TGTGCCAGCAGTTTCCAGCAGAACAGGGGATCGATCACTGAAGCTTTCTTT. It translates to CASSFQQNRGSITEAFF.

This clonotype was detected ten times or more. V usage is TRBV19 and J usage is TRBJ2-2; D not certain. There are 11 residues in the CDR3. Germline V gene data show CDR1 as LNHDA and CDR2 as SQIVND (reference sequence). The V end was cut by 9 bases, the J end by 7 bases, with 9 bases between. CDR3 DNA sequence: TGTGCCAGCGCTCGGGTCGGGGAGCTGTTTTTT. It encodes CASARVGELFF. The whole variable domain, filled in from reference TRBV19 and TRBJ2-2, reads DGGITQSPKYLFRKEGQNVTLSCEQNLNHDAMYWYRQDPGQGLRLIYYSQIVNDFQKGDIAEGYSVSREKKESFPLTVTSAQKNPTAFYLCASARVGELFFGEGSRLTVL.

This clonotype appeared many times. The gene calls are TRBV7-2 and TRBJ1-2; 10 bases match TRBD1. Germline CDR1 is SGHTA and CDR2 is FQGNSA. V shed 3 bases, J shed 1 base, and the junction held 2 bases outside the gene matches. The length of the CDR3 is 15 residues. In DNA form, the CDR3 reads TGTGCCAGCAGCTTCGGACAGGGGGGTAACTATGGCTACACCTTC. It codes for CASSFGQGGNYGYTF. The full variable domain, rest sourced from reference TRBV7-2 and TRBJ1-2, is GAGVSQSPSNKVTEKGKDVELRCDPISGHTALYWYRQSLGQGLEFLIYFQGNSAPDKSGLPSDRFSAERTGGSVSTLTIQRTQQEDSAVYLCASSFGQGGNYGYTFGSGTRLTVV.

This chain joins TRBV2 and TRBJ1-1; 10 bases fit TRBD1. The CDR3 has 13 amino acids. Germline values: CDR1 SNHLY, CDR2 FYNNEI. J gave up 11 bases and V 6 bases, and 9 bases lay outside the gene matches. The CDR3 protein is CASRVGQGLRAFF. The DNA of the CDR3 is TGTGCCAGCAGGGTGGGACAGGGGTTACGCGCTTTCTTT.